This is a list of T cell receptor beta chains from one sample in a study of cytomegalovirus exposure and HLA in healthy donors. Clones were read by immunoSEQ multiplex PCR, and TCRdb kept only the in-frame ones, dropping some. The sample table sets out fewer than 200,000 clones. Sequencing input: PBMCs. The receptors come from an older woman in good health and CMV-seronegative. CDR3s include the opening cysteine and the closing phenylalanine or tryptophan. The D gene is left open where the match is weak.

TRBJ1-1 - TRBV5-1 CASRPYMNTEAFF TGCGCCAGCAGACCCTATATGAACACTGAAGCTTTCTTT
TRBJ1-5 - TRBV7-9 CASSSGGSNQPQHF TGTGCCAGCAGCTCCGGGGGTAGCAATCAGCCCCAGCATTTT
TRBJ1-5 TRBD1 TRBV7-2 CASSLEPGGQPQHF TGTGCCAGCAGCTTAGAACCAGGGGGGCAGCCCCAGCATTTT
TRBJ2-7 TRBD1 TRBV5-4 CASSWDRTYEQYF TGTGCCAGCAGCTGGGACAGGACCTACGAGCAGTACTTC
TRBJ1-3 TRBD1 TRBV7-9 CASSSTGGKRNTIYF TGTGCCAGCAGCTCGACAGGGGGTAAACGAAACACCATATATTTT
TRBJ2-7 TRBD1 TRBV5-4 CASSLAGTGSEQYF TGTGCCAGCAGCTTGGCCGGGACAGGAAGTGAGCAGTACTTC
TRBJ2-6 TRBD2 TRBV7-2 CASGGYSEANVLTF TGTGCCTCGGGGGGGTACTCTGAGGCCAACGTCCTGACTTTC
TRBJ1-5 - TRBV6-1 CASSERSNRVNQPQHF TGTGCCAGCAGTGAAAGATCAAACAGGGTCAATCAGCCCCAGCATTTT
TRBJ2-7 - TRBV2 CASAGQPLTYEQYF TGTGCCAGCGCAGGACAGCCGTTAACCTACGAGCAGTACTTC
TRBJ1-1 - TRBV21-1 CASSQDREGEAFF TGTGCCAGCAGTCAGGACAGGGAGGGTGAAGCTTTCTTT
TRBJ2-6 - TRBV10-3 CAIKTGLAGANVLTF TGTGCCATCAAAACAGGGTTAGCTGGGGCCAACGTCCTGACTTTC
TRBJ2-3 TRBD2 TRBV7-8 CASSLNLAGGPPDTQYF TGTGCCAGCAGCTTGAATCTAGCGGGAGGGCCCCCAGATACGCAGTATTTT
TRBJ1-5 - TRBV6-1 CASSEWEDQPQHF TGTGCCAGCAGTGAATGGGAGGATCAGCCCCAGCATTTT
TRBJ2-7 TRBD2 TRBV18 CASSLGLADEQYF TGTGCCAGCTCTCTGGGACTAGCGGACGAGCAGTACTTC
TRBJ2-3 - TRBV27 CASSLKVAGRDTQYF TGTGCCAGCAGTTTAAAGGTGGCGGGGAGAGATACGCAGTACTTT
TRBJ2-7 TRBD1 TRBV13 CASSFYGQGAYEQYF TGTGCCAGCAGCTTTTATGGACAGGGGGCCTACGAGCAGTACTTC
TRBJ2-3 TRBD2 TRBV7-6 CASSPNPGLVDTQYF TGTGCCAGCAGCCCTAACCCCGGACTAGTAGATACGCAGTATTTT
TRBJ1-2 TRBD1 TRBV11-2 CASSLRQGNGYTF TGTGCCAGCAGCTTACGACAGGGAAATGGCTACACCTTC
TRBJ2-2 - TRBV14 CASSQMYQGGTGELFF TGTGCCAGCAGCCAAATGTATCAGGGGGGCACCGGGGAGCTGTTTTTT
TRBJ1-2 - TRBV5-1 CASGLAGGVYGYTF TGCGCCAGCGGCTTGGCGGGGGGGGTTTATGGCTACACCTTC
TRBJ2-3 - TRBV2 CASSVRAWEADTQYF TGTGCCAGTTCCGTTCGGGCTTGGGAGGCAGATACGCAGTATTTT
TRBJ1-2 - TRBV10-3 CAISESPYGYTF TGTGCCATCAGTGAAAGCCCCTATGGCTACACCTTC
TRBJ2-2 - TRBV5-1 CASSLLTASNTGELFF TGCGCCAGCAGCCTTCTGACAGCCTCGAACACCGGGGAGCTGTTTTTT
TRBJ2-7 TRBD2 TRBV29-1 CSVARRSGGYSYEQYF TGCAGCGTTGCCCGACGAAGCGGGGGCTACTCCTACGAGCAGTACTTC
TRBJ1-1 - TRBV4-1 CASSQGGIWRVTEAFF TGCGCCAGCAGCCAAGGCGGAATTTGGAGGGTGACTGAAGCTTTCTTT
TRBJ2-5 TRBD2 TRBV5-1 CASTSRGAEGEETQYF TGCGCCAGCACCTCGCGGGGGGCGGAAGGGGAAGAGACCCAGTACTTC
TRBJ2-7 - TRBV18 CASSLGQSYEQYF TGTGCCAGCTCCCTTGGACAGTCCTACGAGCAGTACTTC
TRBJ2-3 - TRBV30 CAWDEGLDTDTQYF TGTGCCTGGGATGAGGGCTTAGACACAGATACGCAGTATTTT
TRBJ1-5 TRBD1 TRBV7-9 CASSLEYWTGESQPQHF TGTGCCAGCAGCTTAGAATATTGGACAGGGGAAAGCCAGCCCCAGCATTTT
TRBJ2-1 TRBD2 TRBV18 CASSKTSVTYNEQFF TGTGCCAGCTCAAAGACTAGCGTCACCTACAATGAGCAGTTCTTC
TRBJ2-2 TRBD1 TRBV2 CASSGRTGTGTGELFF TGTGCCAGCAGTGGCAGGACAGGGACGGGCACCGGGGAGCTGTTTTTT
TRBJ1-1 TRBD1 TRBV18 CASSIGTGQVEAFF TGTGCCAGCTCAATCGGGACAGGGCAAGTTGAAGCTTTCTTT
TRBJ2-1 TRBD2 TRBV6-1 CASSPSGSSYNEQFF TGTGCCAGCAGTCCGAGCGGGAGCTCCTACAATGAGCAGTTCTTC
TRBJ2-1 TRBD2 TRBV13 CASSPTGGGVQEQFF TGTGCCAGCAGCCCAACGGGGGGGGGCGTACAGGAGCAGTTCTTC
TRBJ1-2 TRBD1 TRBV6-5 CASSRVRGRVNYTF TGTGCCAGCAGCCGAGTCAGGGGGCGAGTGAACTACACCTTC
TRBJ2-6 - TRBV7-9 CASSLLAPTAGANVLTF TGTGCCAGCAGCCTTCTCGCTCCAACAGCTGGGGCCAACGTCCTGACTTTC
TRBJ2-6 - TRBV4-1 CASSQVFGTRVGSGANVLTF TGCGCCAGCAGCCAAGTTTTCGGGACACGGGTAGGCTCTGGGGCCAACGTCCTGACTTTC
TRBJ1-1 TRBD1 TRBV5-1 CASSLTGGKGEAFF TGCGCCAGCAGCTTGACAGGGGGAAAAGGTGAAGCTTTCTTT
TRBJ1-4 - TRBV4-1 CASSQAFPLLNEKLFF TGCGCCAGCAGCCAAGCTTTTCCGCTACTAAATGAAAAACTGTTTTTT
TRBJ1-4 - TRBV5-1 CASSLEAGANEKLFF TGCGCCAGCAGCTTGGAGGCAGGGGCTAATGAAAAACTGTTTTTT
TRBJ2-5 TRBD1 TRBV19 CASRPGQPGETQYF TGTGCCAGTCGACCGGGACAGCCTGGGGAGACCCAGTACTTC
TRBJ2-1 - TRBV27 CASSLTGQGHNEQFF TGTGCCAGCAGTTTGACAGGCCAGGGACACAATGAGCAGTTCTTC
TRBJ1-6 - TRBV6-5 CASSASADSPLHF TGTGCCAGCAGCGCCAGCGCGGATTCACCCCTCCACTTT
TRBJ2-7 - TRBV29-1 CSVEDSQGSEQYF TGCAGCGTTGAAGATTCACAGGGATCGGAGCAGTACTTC
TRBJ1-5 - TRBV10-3 CAISESVTGGNQPQHF TGTGCCATCAGTGAGTCCGTAACTGGTGGCAATCAGCCCCAGCATTTT
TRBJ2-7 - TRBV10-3 CAISERSGLKYEQYF TGTGCCATCAGTGAGAGAAGCGGCCTAAAGTACGAGCAGTACTTC
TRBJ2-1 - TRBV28 CASTEGLFYNEQFF TGTGCCAGCACCGAGGGACTGTTCTACAATGAGCAGTTCTTC
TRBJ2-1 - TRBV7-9 CASSRNFRSYNEQFF TGTGCCAGCAGCCGAAACTTTCGCTCCTACAATGAGCAGTTCTTC
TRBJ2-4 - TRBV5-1 CASSLEALGIQYF TGCGCCAGCAGCTTAGAGGCCCTGGGCATTCAGTACTTC
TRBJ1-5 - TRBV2 CASTAQGQPQHF TGTGCCAGCACTGCACAGGGTCAGCCCCAGCATTTT
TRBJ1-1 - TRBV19 CASSYNGEAFF TGTGCCAGTAGTTATAACGGTGAAGCTTTCTTT
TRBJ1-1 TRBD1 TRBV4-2 CASSWTGGMNTEAFF TGTGCCAGCAGCTGGACAGGGGGCATGAACACTGAAGCTTTCTTT
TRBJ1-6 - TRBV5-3 CARSRVGGQSSYNSPLHF TGTGCCAGAAGCCGGGTGGGAGGGCAGAGCTCCTATAATTCACCCCTCCACTTT
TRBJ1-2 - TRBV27 CATAAGSGYGYTF TGTGCCACTGCGGCGGGGTCGGGCTATGGCTACACCTTC
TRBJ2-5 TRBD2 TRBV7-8 CASSRRLASPETQYF TGTGCCAGCAGCAGGAGACTAGCGAGCCCAGAGACCCAGTACTTC
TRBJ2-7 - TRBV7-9 CASRDYGRQASYEQYF TGTGCCAGCAGGGATTACGGCAGACAGGCCAGCTACGAGCAGTACTTC
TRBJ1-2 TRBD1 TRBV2 CASRSTGTGYGYTF TGTGCCAGCAGAAGTACCGGGACAGGGTATGGCTACACCTTC
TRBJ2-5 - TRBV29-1 CSVDEFARAETQYF TGCAGCGTTGATGAGTTTGCCAGGGCAGAGACCCAGTACTTC